Listed below are T cell receptor beta chains from one sample, sequenced in a study of blood T cells in healthy people across ages. TCRdb redid the calling of the 5' RACE reads with MiXCR, one entry per CDR3 protein. The data contain approximately 800,000 distinct CDR3 sequences, nearly 60% of them singletons. Sequences were obtained from blood. The receptor set was obtained from a man aged 30 to 45 in good health. The CDR3 runs from the conserved cysteine through the conserved F or W. A D gene is named only where the DNA matches it firmly. Expanded clones are given a class, and other clones once, few, many or no size at all.

J gene	clone size	D gene	V gene	CDR3 protein	CDR3 DNA
TRBJ1-5	NA	NA	TRBV20-1	CSARVLAGESNQPQHF	TGCAGTGCTAGAGTGCTGGCGGGGGAAAGCAATCAGCCCCAGCATTTT
TRBJ2-3	NA	NA	TRBV4-2	CASSQDRSSVVTDTQYF	TGTGCCAGCAGCCAAGATAGGAGTAGCGTCGTCACAGATACGCAGTATTTT
TRBJ2-7	NA	TRBD2	TRBV7-9	CAGSGTSYEQYF	TGTGCTGGTAGCGGGACTTCTTACGAGCAGTACTTC
TRBJ2-7	NA	NA	TRBV13	CASSLFSGRIYEQYF	TGTGCCAGCAGCCTGTTCAGCGGACGCATCTACGAGCAGTACTTC
TRBJ2-7	NA	TRBD1	TRBV20-1	CSTGRTQGFSYEQYF	TGCAGTACAGGAAGGACACAGGGGTTTTCCTACGAGCAGTACTTC
TRBJ2-3	NA	NA	TRBV10-3	CAISGGDTQYF	TGTGCCATCAGTGGGGGAGATACGCAGTATTTT
TRBJ2-7	few	TRBD2	TRBV2	CASRASGGAPYEQYF	TGTGCCAGCAGGGCTAGCGGGGGGGCCCCCTACGAGCAGTACTTC
TRBJ2-3	few	NA	TRBV4-2	CASSQDRVDTQYF	TGTGCCAGCAGCCAAGATAGGGTGGATACGCAGTATTTT
TRBJ2-1	NA	TRBD2	TRBV4-1	CASRTTSGGDNEQFF	TGCGCCAGCAGAACGACTAGCGGGGGGGACAATGAGCAGTTCTTC
TRBJ1-5	once	TRBD1	TRBV5-6	CASSSSWFGQGRLDQPQHF	TGTGCCAGCAGCTCCTCATGGTTTGGACAGGGGAGGTTGGATCAGCCCCAGCATTTT
TRBJ2-4	NA	TRBD1	TRBV18	CASSPPGQRRNIQYF	TGTGCCAGCTCACCTCCGGGACAGAGGAGAAACATTCAGTACTTC
TRBJ2-5	once	NA	TRBV7-2	CASRLRTTGETQYF	TGTGCCAGCAGACTAAGAACTACGGGGGAGACCCAGTACTTC
TRBJ1-2	NA	NA	TRBV29-1	CSVGSWGYTF	TGCAGCGTCGGGTCGTGGGGCTACACCTTC
TRBJ1-6	NA	NA	TRBV20-1	CSAKGHDNSPLHF	TGCAGTGCTAAGGGACACGATAATTCACCCCTCCACTTT
TRBJ2-3	few	NA	TRBV5-4	CASSSPGGPQDTQYF	TGTGCCAGCAGCTCCCCAGGAGGCCCCCAGGATACGCAGTATTTT
TRBJ2-1	NA	TRBD2	TRBV6-4	CASSALSGAVYEQFF	TGTGCCAGCAGTGCGCTTAGCGGGGCTGTCTATGAGCAGTTCTTC
TRBJ1-6	NA	TRBD1	TRBV5-1	CASSLVGTGDDSPLHF	TGCGCCAGCAGCTTGGTTGGGACAGGGGACGATTCACCCCTCCACTTT
TRBJ2-1	NA	TRBD2	TRBV4-2	CASSQEYFGTSGNNEQFF	TGTGCCAGCAGCCAAGAATATTTCGGGACTAGCGGTAACAATGAGCAGTTCTTC
TRBJ2-7	NA	NA	TRBV29-1	CSAHWGYEQYF	TGCAGCGCACATTGGGGTTACGAGCAGTACTTC
TRBJ2-3	NA	NA	TRBV4-2	CASSLPDSDTDTQYF	TGTGCCAGCAGCCTCCCGGACAGTGACACAGATACGCAGTATTTT
TRBJ2-5	once	NA	TRBV7-2	CASSLSMGQGQETQYF	TGTGCCAGCAGTTTGTCGATGGGCCAGGGGCAAGAGACCCAGTACTTC
TRBJ1-5	NA	NA	TRBV5-1	CASSLGPQGLYSNQPQHF	TGCGCCAGCAGCTTGGGGCCCCAGGGGCTCTATAGCAATCAGCCCCAGCATTTT
TRBJ1-2	few	NA	TRBV7-9	CASSHRDADNYGYTF	TGTGCCAGCAGCCACCGGGACGCAGATAACTATGGCTACACCTTC
TRBJ2-5	NA	NA	TRBV3-1	CASSQVRGPETQYF	TGTGCCAGCAGCCAAGTACGGGGCCCGGAGACCCAGTACTTC
TRBJ2-1	NA	TRBD2	TRBV20-1	CSAFGTSGSSYNEQFF	TGCAGTGCGTTCGGGACTAGCGGAAGCTCCTACAATGAGCAGTTCTTC
TRBJ1-5	NA	TRBD1	TRBV27	CASSLTGTVNQPQHF	TGTGCCAGCAGTTTAACGGGGACAGTTAATCAGCCCCAGCATTTT
TRBJ2-3	NA	TRBD2	TRBV6-5	CASATGGGGGDTQYF	TGTGCCAGCGCCACGGGCGGGGGGGGTGGAGATACGCAGTATTTT
TRBJ1-2	NA	NA	TRBV12-3/TRBV12-4	CASSVGRTNYGYTF	TGTGCCAGCAGTGTGGGGCGAACTAACTATGGCTACACCTTC
TRBJ2-1	once	NA	TRBV2	CASHGRRPPYNEQFF	TGTGCCAGCCACGGGCGGCGGCCTCCCTACAATGAGCAGTTCTTC
TRBJ1-1	NA	NA	TRBV13	CASSPSTGLMNTEAFF	TGTGCCAGCAGCCCGAGTACAGGGTTAATGAACACTGAAGCTTTCTTT
TRBJ2-1	once	NA	TRBV9	CASSAPPGDNEQFF	TGTGCCAGCAGCGCGCCCCCGGGGGACAATGAGCAGTTCTTC
TRBJ2-3	NA	TRBD2	TRBV7-2	CASSLASSGKPADTQYF	TGTGCCAGCAGCTTAGCTTCTAGCGGGAAACCTGCAGATACGCAGTATTTT
TRBJ2-5	few	TRBD1	TRBV20-1	CSASSRGQETQYF	TGCAGTGCTAGTAGCAGGGGGCAAGAGACCCAGTACTTC
TRBJ2-5	NA	TRBD1	TRBV7-2	CASSHRDRVQETQYF	TGTGCCAGCAGCCACCGGGACAGGGTACAAGAGACCCAGTACTTC
TRBJ2-5	NA	TRBD2	TRBV20-1	CSASLSAGEQETQYF	TGCAGTGCTAGCCTTTCGGCGGGGGAGCAAGAGACCCAGTACTTC
TRBJ1-2	NA	NA	TRBV5-6	CASSLVGQAFISYGYTF	TGTGCCAGCAGCTTGGTCGGGCAGGCCTTTATTTCCTATGGCTACACCTTC
TRBJ2-1	NA	TRBD2	TRBV29-1	CSVATSGGSETQFF	TGCAGCGTTGCCACTAGCGGGGGGAGTGAGACCCAGTTCTTC
TRBJ1-1	NA	NA	TRBV6-5	CASSDKGYTEAFF	TGTGCCAGCAGTGACAAAGGGTACACTGAAGCTTTCTTT
TRBJ2-5	NA	NA	TRBV6-5	CATVRGETQYF	TGTGCCACAGTAAGGGGGGAGACCCAGTACTTC
TRBJ2-7	few	NA	TRBV5-6	CASSSPGHSRRYEQYF	TGTGCCAGCAGCTCTCCGGGACACTCGAGAAGATACGAGCAGTACTTC
TRBJ2-7	NA	NA	TRBV3-1	CASSQDIANYEQYF	TGTGCCAGCAGCCAAGATATAGCTAACTACGAGCAGTACTTC
TRBJ2-1	NA	TRBD2	TRBV15	CATSLASGGLSNEQFF	TGTGCCACCAGTCTAGCTAGCGGGGGTCTTAGCAATGAGCAGTTCTTC
TRBJ2-7	NA	NA	TRBV7-9	CASRTGLSEQYF	TGTGCCAGCAGGACGGGCCTCTCCGAGCAGTACTTC
TRBJ2-3	once	NA	TRBV15	CATSSRQLGGSDTQYF	TGTGCCACCAGCAGTCGCCAACTAGGGGGATCAGATACGCAGTATTTT